The source of this T cell receptor beta chain is a study of blood T cell repertoires in COVID-19. Across the study: Sites across the United States, Italy and Spain contributed samples from acute and convalescent COVID-19. T cells, B-cell-depleted T cells, or PBMCs provided the cDNA or gDNA that served as material.

The germline CDR1 and CDR2 sequences are SGHTA and FQGNSA. V was shortened by 4 bases and J by 0 bases, with 19 bases between the two germline ends. This CDR3 has 18 amino acids. Per the original methods: Amplification from reference gene primers served as the basis for estimated nucleated cell counts. Assay used: immunoSEQ multiplex PCR; TCRdb lists only in-frame clones, some missing. The D gene and trimming were derived from the DNA, and the V and J assignments and clone size from that table. In the table there are about 68,000 clones, 86% of which are singletons. Seattle researchers signed up patients amid active infection and tracked them longitudinally.

Sequenced input: peripheral blood. The J gene is TRBJ1-5, the V gene TRBV7-2; a weak D match, TRBD1 (6 bases). The TCR originated in an elderly man with COVID-19, enrolled during active disease. This CDR3 is CASSYGLRGSYSNQPQHF. CDR3 sequence (DNA): TGTGCCAGCAGCTATGGCCTAAGGGGGTCCTATAGCAATCAGCCCCAGCATTTT.